This T cell receptor beta chain appears in the sequencing data of a study of blood T cell repertoires in COVID-19. As for the study in general: Collection of acute and convalescent COVID-19 samples took place in the United States, Italy and Spain. From T cells, B-cell-depleted T cells, or PBMCs came the material, which was cDNA or gDNA.

Original handling: Nucleated cell counts were estimated from reference gene primer amplification. Assay used: immunoSEQ multiplex PCR; TCRdb lists only in-frame clones, some missing. V and J calls and clone size are given by that table; D and trimming were obtained from the DNA. The profile shows 100,000 to 110,000 clones, 85% to 90% of them singletons. This clone was detected only once. Germline V gene data show CDR1 as LGHDT and CDR2 as YNNKEL (reference sequence). Trimming cost V 1 base and J 0 bases, with 8 bases left between them. CDR3 length equals 15 residues. The sequencing input was peripheral blood. J is TRBJ2-3 and V is TRBV3-1 (or the pseudogene TRBV3-2), with D tentatively TRBD1 (6 bases). This clonotype originated in a human donor in a cohort sampled during active COVID-19. The CDR3 loop reads CASSQAGVSTDTQYF. CDR3 coding DNA: TGTGCCAGCAGCCAAGCAGGGGTAAGCACAGATACGCAGTATTTT.